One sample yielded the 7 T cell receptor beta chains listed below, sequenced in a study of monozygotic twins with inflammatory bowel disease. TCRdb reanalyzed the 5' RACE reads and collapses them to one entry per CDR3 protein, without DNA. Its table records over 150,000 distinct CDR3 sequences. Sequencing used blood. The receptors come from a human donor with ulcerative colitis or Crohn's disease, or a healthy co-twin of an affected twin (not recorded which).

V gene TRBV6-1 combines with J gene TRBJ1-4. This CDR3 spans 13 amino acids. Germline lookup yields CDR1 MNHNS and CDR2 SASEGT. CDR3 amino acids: CASSEVQVEKLFF.

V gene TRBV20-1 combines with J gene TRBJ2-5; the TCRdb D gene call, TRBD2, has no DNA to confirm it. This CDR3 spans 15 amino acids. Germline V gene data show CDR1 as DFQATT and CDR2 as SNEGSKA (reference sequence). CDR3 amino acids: CSATLAGGNQETQYF.

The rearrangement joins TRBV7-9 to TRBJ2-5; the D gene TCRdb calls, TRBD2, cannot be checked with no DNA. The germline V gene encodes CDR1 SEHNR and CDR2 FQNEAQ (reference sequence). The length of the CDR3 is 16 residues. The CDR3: CASSLAGLAVQETQYF. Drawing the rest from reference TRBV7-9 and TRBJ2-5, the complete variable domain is DTGVSQNPRHKITKRGQNVTFRCDPISEHNRLYWYRQTLGQGPEFLTYFQNEAQLEKSRLLSDRFSAERPKGSFSTLEIQRTEQGDSAMYLCASSLAGLAVQETQYFGPGTRLLVL.

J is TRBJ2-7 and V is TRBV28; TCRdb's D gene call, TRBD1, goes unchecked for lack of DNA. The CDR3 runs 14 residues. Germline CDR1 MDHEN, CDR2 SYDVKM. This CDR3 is CASTLGGFSYEQYF.

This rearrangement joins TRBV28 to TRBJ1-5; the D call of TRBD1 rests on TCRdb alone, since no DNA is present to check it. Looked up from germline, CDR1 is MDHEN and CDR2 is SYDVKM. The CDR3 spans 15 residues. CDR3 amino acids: CASSLLTAINQPQHF.

The CDR3 loop reads CASSRTGGEAFF. The rearrangement uses TRBV12-3 or TRBV12-4 and TRBJ1-1; the D gene TCRdb calls, TRBD1, cannot be checked with no DNA. The CDR3 length is 12 residues.

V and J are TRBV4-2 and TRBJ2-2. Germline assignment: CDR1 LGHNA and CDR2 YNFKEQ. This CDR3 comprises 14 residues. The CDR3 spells CASSQMADTGELFF.